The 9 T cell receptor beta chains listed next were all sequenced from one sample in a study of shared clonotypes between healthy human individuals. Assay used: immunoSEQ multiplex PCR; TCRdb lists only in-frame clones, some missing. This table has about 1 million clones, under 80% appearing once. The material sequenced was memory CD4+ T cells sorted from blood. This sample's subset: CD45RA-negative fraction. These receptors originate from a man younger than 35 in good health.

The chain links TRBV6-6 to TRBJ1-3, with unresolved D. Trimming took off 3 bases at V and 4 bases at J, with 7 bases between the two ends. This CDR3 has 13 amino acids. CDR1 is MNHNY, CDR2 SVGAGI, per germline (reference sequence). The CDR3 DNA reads TGTGCCAGCAGTTATGCCGGGGGAAACACCATATATTTT. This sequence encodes CASSYAGGNTIYF.

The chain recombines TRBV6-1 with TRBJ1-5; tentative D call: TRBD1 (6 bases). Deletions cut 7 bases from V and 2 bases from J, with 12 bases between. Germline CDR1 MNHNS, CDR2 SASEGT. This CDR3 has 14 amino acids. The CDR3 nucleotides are TGTGCCAGCACTGGGGGCAGGGGCAATCAGCCCCAGCATTTT. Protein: CASTGGRGNQPQHF.

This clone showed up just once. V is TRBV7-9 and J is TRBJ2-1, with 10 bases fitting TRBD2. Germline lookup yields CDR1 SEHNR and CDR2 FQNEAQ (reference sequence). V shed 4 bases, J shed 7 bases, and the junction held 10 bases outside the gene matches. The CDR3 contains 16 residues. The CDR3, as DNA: TGTGCCAGCAGCTCTGTTAGCGGGGGGTTTGGGAATGAGCAGTTCTTC. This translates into CASSSVSGGFGNEQFF. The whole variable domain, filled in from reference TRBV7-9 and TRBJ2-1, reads DTGVSQNPRHKITKRGQNVTFRCDPISEHNRLYWYRQTLGQGPEFLTYFQNEAQLEKSRLLSDRFSAERPKGSFSTLEIQRTEQGDSAMYLCASSSVSGGFGNEQFFGPGTRLTVL.

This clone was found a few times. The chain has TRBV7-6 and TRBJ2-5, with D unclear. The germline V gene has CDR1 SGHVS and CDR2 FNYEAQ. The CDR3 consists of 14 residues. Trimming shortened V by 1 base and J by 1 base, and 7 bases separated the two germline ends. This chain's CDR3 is CASSLVGLQETQYF. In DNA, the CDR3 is TGTGCCAGCAGCTTAGTCGGCCTCCAAGAGACCCAGTACTTC. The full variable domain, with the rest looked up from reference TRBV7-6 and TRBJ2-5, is GAGVSQSPRYKVTKRGQDVALRCDPISGHVSLYWYRQALGQGPEFLTYFNYEAQQDKSGLPNDRFSAERPEGSISTLTIQRTEQRDSAMYRCASSLVGLQETQYFGPGTRLLVL.

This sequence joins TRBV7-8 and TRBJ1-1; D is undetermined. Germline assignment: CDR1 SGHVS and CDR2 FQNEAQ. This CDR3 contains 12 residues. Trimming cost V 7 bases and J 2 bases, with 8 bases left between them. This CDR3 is CASTPHNTEAFF. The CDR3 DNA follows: TGTGCCAGCACCCCCCACAACACTGAAGCTTTCTTT.

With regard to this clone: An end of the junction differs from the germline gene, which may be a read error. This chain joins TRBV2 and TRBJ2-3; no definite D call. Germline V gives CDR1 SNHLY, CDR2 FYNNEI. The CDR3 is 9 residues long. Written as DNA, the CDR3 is TGTGCCAGCAGTGAGCCGGTGGGGTTT. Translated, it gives CASSEPVGF.

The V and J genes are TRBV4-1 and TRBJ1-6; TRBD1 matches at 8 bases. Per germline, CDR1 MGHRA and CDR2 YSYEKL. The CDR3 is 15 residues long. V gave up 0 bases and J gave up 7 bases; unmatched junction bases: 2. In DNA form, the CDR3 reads TGCGCCAGCAGCCAAGAGGGGGACAGGAATTCACCCCTCCACTTT. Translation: CASSQEGDRNSPLHF.

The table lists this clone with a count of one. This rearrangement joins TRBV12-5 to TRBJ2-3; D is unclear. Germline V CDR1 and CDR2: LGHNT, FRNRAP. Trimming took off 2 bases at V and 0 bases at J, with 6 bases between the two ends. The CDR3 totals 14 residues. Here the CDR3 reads CASGLWGSTDTQYF. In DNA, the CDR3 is TGTGCTAGTGGTTTGTGGGGTAGCACAGATACGCAGTATTTT.

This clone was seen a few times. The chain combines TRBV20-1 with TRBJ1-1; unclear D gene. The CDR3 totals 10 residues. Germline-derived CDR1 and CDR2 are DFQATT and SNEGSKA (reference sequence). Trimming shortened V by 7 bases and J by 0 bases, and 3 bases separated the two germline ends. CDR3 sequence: CSGLNTEAFF. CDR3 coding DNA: TGCAGTGGACTGAACACTGAAGCTTTCTTT.